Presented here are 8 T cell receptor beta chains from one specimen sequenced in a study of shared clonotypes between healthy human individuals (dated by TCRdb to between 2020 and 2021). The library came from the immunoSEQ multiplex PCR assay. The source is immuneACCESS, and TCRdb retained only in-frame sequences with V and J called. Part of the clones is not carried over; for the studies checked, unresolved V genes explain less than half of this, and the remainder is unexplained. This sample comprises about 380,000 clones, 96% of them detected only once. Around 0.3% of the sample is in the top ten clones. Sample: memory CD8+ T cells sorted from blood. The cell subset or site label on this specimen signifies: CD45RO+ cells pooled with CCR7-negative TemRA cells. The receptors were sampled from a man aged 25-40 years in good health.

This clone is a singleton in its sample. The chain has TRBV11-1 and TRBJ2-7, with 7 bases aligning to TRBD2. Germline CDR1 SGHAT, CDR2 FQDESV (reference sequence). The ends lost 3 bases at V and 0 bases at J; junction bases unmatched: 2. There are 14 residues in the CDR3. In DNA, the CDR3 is TGTGCCAGCAGCTTTAGGGACTACTCCTACGAGCAGTACTTC. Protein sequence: CASSFRDYSYEQYF.

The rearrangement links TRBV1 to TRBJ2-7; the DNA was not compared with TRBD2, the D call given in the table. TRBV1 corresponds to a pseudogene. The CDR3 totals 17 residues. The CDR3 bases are TGCACCAGCAGCCAAGATCTTCCTGGACTAGCGTCCTACGAGCAGTACTTC. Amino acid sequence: CTSSQDLPGLASYEQYF.

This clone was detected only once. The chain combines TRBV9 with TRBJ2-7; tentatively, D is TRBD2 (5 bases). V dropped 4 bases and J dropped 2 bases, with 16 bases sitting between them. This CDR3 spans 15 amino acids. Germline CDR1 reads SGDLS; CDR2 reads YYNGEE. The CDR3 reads CASSPMGSSPYEQYF. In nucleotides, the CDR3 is TGTGCCAGCAGCCCTATGGGGAGTTCGCCCTACGAGCAGTACTTC.

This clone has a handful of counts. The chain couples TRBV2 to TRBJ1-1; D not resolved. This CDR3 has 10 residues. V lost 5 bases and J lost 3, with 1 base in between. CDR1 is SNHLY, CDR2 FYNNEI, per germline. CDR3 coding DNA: TGTGCCAGCAGTTACACTGAAGCTTTCTTT. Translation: CASSYTEAFF.

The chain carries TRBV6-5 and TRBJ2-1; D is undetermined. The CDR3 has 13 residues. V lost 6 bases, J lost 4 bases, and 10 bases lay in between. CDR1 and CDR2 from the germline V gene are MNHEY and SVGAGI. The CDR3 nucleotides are TGTGCCAGCAGGAACTGGAGATACAATGAGCAGTTCTTC. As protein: CASRNWRYNEQFF.

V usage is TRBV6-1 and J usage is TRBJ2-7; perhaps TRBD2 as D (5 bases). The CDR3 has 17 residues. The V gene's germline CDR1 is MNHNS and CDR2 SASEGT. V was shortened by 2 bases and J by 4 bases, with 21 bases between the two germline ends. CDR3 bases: TGTGCCAGCAGTGAATACTGGTGGCTAGCCAAAATTTACGAGCAGTACTTC. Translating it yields CASSEYWWLAKIYEQYF.

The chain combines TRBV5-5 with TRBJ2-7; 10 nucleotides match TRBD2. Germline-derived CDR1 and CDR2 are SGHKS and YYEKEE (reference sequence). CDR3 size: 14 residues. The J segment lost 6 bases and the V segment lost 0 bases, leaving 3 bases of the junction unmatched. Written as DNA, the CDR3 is TGTGCCAGCAGCTTGGTAGCGGGAGGTCTCGAGCAGTACTTC. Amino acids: CASSLVAGGLEQYF.

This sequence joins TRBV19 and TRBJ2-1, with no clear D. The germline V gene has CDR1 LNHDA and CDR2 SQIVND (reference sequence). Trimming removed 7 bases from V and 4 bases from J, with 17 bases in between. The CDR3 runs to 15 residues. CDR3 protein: CASTRNPTGYNEQFF. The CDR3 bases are TGTGCCAGTACGCGAAATCCTACGGGTTACAATGAGCAGTTCTTC. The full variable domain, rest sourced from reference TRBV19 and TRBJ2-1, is DGGITQSPKYLFRKEGQNVTLSCEQNLNHDAMYWYRQDPGQGLRLIYYSQIVNDFQKGDIAEGYSVSREKKESFPLTVTSAQKNPTAFYLCASTRNPTGYNEQFFGPGTRLTVL.